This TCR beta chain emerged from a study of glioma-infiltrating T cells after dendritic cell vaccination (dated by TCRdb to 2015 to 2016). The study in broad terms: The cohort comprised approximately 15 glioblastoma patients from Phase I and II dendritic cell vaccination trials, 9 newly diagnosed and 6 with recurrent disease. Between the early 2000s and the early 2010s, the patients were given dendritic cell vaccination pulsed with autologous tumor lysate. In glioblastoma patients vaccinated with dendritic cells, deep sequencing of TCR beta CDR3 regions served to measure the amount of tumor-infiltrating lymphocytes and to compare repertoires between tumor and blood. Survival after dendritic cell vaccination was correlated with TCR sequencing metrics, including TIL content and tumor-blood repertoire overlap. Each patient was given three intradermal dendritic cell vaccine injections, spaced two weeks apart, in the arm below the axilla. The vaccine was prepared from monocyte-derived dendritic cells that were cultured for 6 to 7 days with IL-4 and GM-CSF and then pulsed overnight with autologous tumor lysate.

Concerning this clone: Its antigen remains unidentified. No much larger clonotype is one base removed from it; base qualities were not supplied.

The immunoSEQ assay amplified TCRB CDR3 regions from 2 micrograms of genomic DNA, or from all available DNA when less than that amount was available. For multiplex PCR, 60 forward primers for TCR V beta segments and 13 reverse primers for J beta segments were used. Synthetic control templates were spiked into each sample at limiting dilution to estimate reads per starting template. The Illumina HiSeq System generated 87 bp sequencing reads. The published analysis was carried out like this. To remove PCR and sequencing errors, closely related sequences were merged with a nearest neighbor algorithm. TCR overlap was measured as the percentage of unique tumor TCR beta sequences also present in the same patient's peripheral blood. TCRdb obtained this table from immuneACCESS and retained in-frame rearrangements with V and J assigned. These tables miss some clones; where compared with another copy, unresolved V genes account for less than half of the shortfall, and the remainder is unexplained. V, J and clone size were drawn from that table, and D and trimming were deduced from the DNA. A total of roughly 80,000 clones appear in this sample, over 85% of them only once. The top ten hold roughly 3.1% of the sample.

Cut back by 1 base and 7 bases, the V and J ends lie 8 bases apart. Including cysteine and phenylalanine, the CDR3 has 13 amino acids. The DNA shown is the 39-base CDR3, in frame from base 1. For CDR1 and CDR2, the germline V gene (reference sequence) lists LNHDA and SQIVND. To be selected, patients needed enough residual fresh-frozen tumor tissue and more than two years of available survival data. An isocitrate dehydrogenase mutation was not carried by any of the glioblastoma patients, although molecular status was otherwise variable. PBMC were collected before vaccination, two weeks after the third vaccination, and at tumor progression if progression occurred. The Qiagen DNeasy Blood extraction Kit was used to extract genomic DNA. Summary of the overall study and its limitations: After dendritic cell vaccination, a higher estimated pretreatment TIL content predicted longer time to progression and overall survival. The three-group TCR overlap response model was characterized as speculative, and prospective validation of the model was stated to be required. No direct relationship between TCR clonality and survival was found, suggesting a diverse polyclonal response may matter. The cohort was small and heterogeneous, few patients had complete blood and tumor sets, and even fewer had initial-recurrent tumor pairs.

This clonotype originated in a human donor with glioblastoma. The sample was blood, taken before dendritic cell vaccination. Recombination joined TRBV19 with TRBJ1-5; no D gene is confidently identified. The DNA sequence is TGTGCCAGTAGTATAGCGGGAGGCCAGCCCCAGCATTTT. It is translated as CASSIAGGQPQHF.